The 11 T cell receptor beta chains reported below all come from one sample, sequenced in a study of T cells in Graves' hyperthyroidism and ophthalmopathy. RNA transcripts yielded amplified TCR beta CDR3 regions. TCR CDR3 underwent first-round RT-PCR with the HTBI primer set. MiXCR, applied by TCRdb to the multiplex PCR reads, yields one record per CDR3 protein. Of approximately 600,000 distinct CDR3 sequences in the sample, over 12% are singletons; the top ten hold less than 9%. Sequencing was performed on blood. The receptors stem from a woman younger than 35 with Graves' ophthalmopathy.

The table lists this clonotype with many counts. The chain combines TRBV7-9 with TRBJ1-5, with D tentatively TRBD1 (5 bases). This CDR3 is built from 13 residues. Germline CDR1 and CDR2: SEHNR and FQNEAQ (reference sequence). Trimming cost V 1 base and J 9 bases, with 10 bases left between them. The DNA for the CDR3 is TGTGCCAGCAGCTTAGGAGGGGATCGGCCCCAGCATTTT. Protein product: CASSLGGDRPQHF.

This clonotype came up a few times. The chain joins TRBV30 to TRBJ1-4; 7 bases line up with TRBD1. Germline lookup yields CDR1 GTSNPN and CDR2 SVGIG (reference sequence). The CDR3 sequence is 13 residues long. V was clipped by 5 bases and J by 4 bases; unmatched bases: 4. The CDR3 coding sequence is TGTGCCTGGGCCAGGGGGGGTAATGAAAAACTGTTTTTT. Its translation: CAWARGGNEKLFF.

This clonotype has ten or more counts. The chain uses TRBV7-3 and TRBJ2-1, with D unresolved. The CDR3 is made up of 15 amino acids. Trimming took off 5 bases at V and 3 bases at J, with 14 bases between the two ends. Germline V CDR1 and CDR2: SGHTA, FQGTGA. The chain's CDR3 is CASSLGPLRYNEQFF. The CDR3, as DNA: TGTGCCAGCAGCCTCGGGCCCTTACGCTACAATGAGCAGTTCTTC.

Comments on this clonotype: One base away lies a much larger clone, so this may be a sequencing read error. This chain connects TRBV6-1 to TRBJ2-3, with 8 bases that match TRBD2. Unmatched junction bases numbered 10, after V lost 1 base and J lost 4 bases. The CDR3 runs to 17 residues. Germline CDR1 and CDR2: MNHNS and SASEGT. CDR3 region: CASSEVMTGGPSDTQYF. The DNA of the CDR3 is TGTGCCAGCAGTGAAGTTATGACGGGAGGGCCCTCAGATACGCAGTATTTT.

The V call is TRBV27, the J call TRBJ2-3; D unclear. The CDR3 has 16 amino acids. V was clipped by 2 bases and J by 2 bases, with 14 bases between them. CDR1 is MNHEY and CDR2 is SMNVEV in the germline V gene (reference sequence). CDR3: CASSLRMATSTDTQYF. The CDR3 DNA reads TGTGCCAGCAGTTTAAGGATGGCTACCTCCACAGATACGCAGTATTTT.

The CDR3 loop reads CASSLTGQGFAYGYTF. Written as DNA, the CDR3 is TGTGCCAGCAGCCTAACGGGACAGGGCTTCGCCTATGGCTACACCTTC. The chain carries TRBV5-5 and TRBJ1-2; 9 bases are a match to TRBD1. This CDR3 has 16 residues. In germline, CDR1 is SGHKS, CDR2 YYEKEE (reference sequence). V trimming: 4 bases; J trimming: 4 bases; junction bases outside the gene matches: 11. Filled out from reference TRBV5-5 and TRBJ1-2, the complete variable domain reads DAGVTQSPTHLIKTRGQQVTLRCSPISGHKSVSWYQQVLGQGPQFIFQYYEKEERGRGNFPDRFSARQFPNYSSELNVNALLLGDSALYLCASSLTGQGFAYGYTFGSGTRLTVV.

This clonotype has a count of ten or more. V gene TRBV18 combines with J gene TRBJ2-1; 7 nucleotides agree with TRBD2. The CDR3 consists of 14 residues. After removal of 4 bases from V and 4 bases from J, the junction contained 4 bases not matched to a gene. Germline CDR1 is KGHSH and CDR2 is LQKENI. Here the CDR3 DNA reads TGTGCCAGCTCACGCTGGGAGGGGTACAATGAGCAGTTCTTC. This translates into CASSRWEGYNEQFF.

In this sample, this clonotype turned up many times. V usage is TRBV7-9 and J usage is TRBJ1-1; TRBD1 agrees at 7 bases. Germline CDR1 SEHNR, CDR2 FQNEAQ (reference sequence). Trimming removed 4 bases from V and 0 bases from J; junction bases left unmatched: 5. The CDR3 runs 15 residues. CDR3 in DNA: TGTGCCAGCAGCTCTGGCAGGGGGTTGAACACTGAAGCTTTCTTT. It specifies CASSSGRGLNTEAFF. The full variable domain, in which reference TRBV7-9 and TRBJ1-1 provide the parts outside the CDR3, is DTGVSQNPRHKITKRGQNVTFRCDPISEHNRLYWYRQTLGQGPEFLTYFQNEAQLEKSRLLSDRFSAERPKGSFSTLEIQRTEQGDSAMYLCASSSGRGLNTEAFFGQGTRLTVV.

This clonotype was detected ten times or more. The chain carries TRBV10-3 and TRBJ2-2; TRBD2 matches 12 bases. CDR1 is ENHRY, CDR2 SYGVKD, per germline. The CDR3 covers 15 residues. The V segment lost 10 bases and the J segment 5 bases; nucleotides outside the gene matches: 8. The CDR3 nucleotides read TGTGCCACCGAGTCTAGCGGGAGGGGGACCGGGGAGCTGTTTTTT. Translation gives CATESSGRGTGELFF.

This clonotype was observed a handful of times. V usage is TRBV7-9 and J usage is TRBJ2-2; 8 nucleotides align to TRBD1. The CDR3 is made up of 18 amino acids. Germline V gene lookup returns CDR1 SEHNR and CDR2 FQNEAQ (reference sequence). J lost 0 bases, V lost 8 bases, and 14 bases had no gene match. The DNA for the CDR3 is TGTGCCAGCCTCCTAACGTGGCAGGGGGCCCCGAACACCGGGGAGCTGTTTTTT. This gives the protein CASLLTWQGAPNTGELFF.

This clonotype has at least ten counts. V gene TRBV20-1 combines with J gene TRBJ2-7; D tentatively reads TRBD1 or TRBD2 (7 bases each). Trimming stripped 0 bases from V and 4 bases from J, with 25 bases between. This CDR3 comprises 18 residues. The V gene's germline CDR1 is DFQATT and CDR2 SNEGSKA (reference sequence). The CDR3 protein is CSARDLRGQAGSTYEQYF. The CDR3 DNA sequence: TGCAGTGCTAGAGATCTTAGGGGGCAAGCGGGATCGACTTACGAGCAGTACTTC.